A single sample is the source of the 28 T cell receptor beta chains below, sequenced in a study of radiation and T cells in renal cell carcinoma. Measured with immunoSEQ multiplex PCR; TCRdb has only the in-frame clones, and not every one. This table holds roughly 80,000 clones, 70% to 90% found once. The time point is: blood 2 weeks post-SBRT. Treatment denoted: 15 Gy SBRT to primary tumor, nephrectomy 4 weeks later. The sample consisted of blood, taken from a patient whose treatment included radiotherapy and nephrectomy. These TCRs come from a woman in her 50s with renal cell carcinoma.

A few counts support this clone. The gene calls are TRBV5-3 and TRBJ1-5, with a possible D match to TRBD1 (5 bases). TRBV5-3 is an ORF; its function is uncertain. There are 14 residues in the CDR3. Deletions cut 3 bases from V and 3 bases from J, with 10 bases between. The CDR3 loop is CARSSGRINQPQHF. CDR3 nucleotides: TGTGCCAGAAGCTCGGGACGGATCAATCAGCCCCAGCATTTT.

This clone came up a few times. This sequence joins TRBV7-2 and TRBJ2-1, with TRBD2 as a possible D gene (6 bases). The length of the CDR3 is 13 residues. Trimming took off 4 bases at V and 9 bases at J, with 13 bases between the two ends. In germline, CDR1 is SGHTA, CDR2 FQGNSA. CDR3 residues: CASSSAGLSEQFF. The CDR3 DNA reads as TGTGCCAGCAGCTCGGCGGGACTGAGTGAGCAGTTCTTC.

This chain joins TRBV11-2 and TRBJ2-4, with 7 bases fitting TRBD1. The CDR3 loop spans 17 amino acids. Germline V gene data show CDR1 as SGHAT and CDR2 as FQNNGV. Trimming cost V 1 base and J 0 bases; bases outside gene matches: 6. The CDR3 coding sequence is TGTGCCAGCAGCTTAGCTGGGACAGCCTTAGCCAAAAACATTCAGTACTTC. Translated: CASSLAGTALAKNIQYF.

This clone is a singleton in its sample. This sequence joins TRBV27 and TRBJ1-5; possibly TRBD1 for D (6 bases). Germline values: CDR1 MNHEY, CDR2 SMNVEV (reference sequence). V was pared by 6 bases and J by 4 bases, with 13 bases between. This CDR3 has 14 amino acids. Written as DNA, the CDR3 is TGTGCCAGCAGCTTTCAGGGGAGGAATCAGCCCCAGCATTTT. This codes for CASSFQGRNQPQHF.

The chain has TRBV30 and TRBJ2-7, with D perhaps matching TRBD1 or TRBD2 (6 bases each). V shed 8 bases and J shed 3 bases, with 17 bases lying between them. The CDR3 has 13 residues. In germline, CDR1 is GTSNPN, CDR2 SVGIG (reference sequence). The CDR3 nucleotides are TGTGCCGTGGGGTGGGGGGCCTTCTACGAGCAGTACTTC. This sequence encodes CAVGWGAFYEQYF.

The J gene is TRBJ2-5, the V gene TRBV15, with TRBD1 matching 8 bases. The V and J ends lost 5 bases and 1 base, in that order; junction bases with no gene match: 9. The CDR3 is made up of 16 amino acids. In germline, CDR1 is LNHNV, CDR2 YYDKDF (reference sequence). CDR3 nucleotide sequence: TGTGCCACCAGCGAGACCGGGACAGGATTCCAAGAGACCCAGTACTTC. It specifies CATSETGTGFQETQYF.

This clone was observed once. J is TRBJ1-3 and V is TRBV27; D not resolved. Germline-derived CDR1 and CDR2 are MNHEY and SMNVEV (reference sequence). V was shortened by 5 bases and J by 0 bases, with 11 bases between the two germline ends. The CDR3 spans 15 residues. CDR3: CASSQRLRSGNTIYF. The CDR3, as DNA: TGTGCCAGCAGTCAAAGACTGCGCTCTGGAAACACCATATATTTT.

The J gene is TRBJ2-1, the V gene TRBV7-8, with 7 bases lining up with TRBD2. The CDR3 is made up of 18 amino acids. From germline, CDR1 is SGHVS and CDR2 FQNEAQ. Unmatched junction bases numbered 12, after V lost 4 bases and J lost 0 bases. As DNA, the CDR3 is TGTGCCAGCAGCTACAATCCGGTCCTAGCGGACTCCTACAATGAGCAGTTCTTC. Translation: CASSYNPVLADSYNEQFF.

The V call is TRBV5-8, the J call TRBJ1-2; D might be TRBD1 (5 bases). The CDR3 is made up of 15 amino acids. Germline CDR1 SGHTS, CDR2 YDEGEE. V was cut by 6 bases and J by 9 bases, with 24 bases left in between. The CDR3 region is CASMGRFGRLYRYTF. The CDR3 coding sequence is TGTGCCAGCATGGGACGGTTCGGACGGTTGTATCGCTACACCTTC.

This rearrangement joins TRBV27 to TRBJ1-2; a weak D match, TRBD1 (6 bases). Trimming left V 6 bases short and J 1 base short, with 18 bases between. The germline V gene encodes CDR1 MNHEY and CDR2 SMNVEV (reference sequence). This CDR3 is 16 amino acids long. The CDR3 DNA sequence: TGTGCCAGCAGGGGTGGAGGGGGGCAGGGTAACTATGGCTACACCTTC. It specifies CASRGGGGQGNYGYTF.

This clone was seen a single time. The chain uses TRBV7-6 and TRBJ2-3; D not certain. V lost 5 bases, J lost 6 bases, and 18 bases lay in between. The CDR3 consists of 15 residues. Germline V lookup: CDR1 SGHVS, CDR2 FNYEAQ. CDR3 nucleotides: TGTGCCAGCAGCGAACATTTGAACCTACGTGATACGCAGTATTTT. It is translated as CASSEHLNLRDTQYF.

The chain recombines TRBV7-2 with TRBJ2-6; D gene ambiguous. CDR1 and CDR2 (germline): SGHTA, FQGNSA. The V end lost 0 bases, the J end lost 0 bases, and 6 bases lay between the germline ends. The CDR3 is made up of 16 amino acids. Here the CDR3 DNA reads TGTGCCAGCAGCTTAGCGCTATTCTCTGGGGCCAACGTCCTGACTTTC. Amino acids: CASSLALFSGANVLTF. The variable domain in full, completed from reference TRBV7-2 and TRBJ2-6, reads GAGVSQSPSNKVTEKGKDVELRCDPISGHTALYWYRQSLGQGLEFLIYFQGNSAPDKSGLPSDRFSAERTGGSVSTLTIQRTQQEDSAVYLCASSLALFSGANVLTFGAGSRLTVL.

This chain joins TRBV2 and TRBJ1-1; 8 positions agree with TRBD1. The length of the CDR3 is 16 residues. The germline gives CDR1 SNHLY, CDR2 FYNNEI. Trimming took 9 bases from V and 0 from J; bases not matched to a gene: 12. The CDR3 reads CASSLDRAFMNTEAFF. CDR3 in DNA: TGTGCCAGTAGCCTGGACAGGGCTTTTATGAACACTGAAGCTTTCTTT.

This rearrangement joins TRBV19 to TRBJ1-1, with a tentative D call TRBD1 (5 bases). The germline CDR1 and CDR2 sequences are LNHDA and SQIVND (reference sequence). Trimming took off 3 bases at V and 0 bases at J, with 14 bases between the two ends. CDR3 length: 16 amino acids. CDR3: CASSMAWEGVNTEAFF. CDR3 nucleotides: TGTGCCAGTAGTATGGCTTGGGAAGGGGTGAACACTGAAGCTTTCTTT.

The gene calls are TRBV28 and TRBJ2-6; D gene uncertain. This CDR3 is 16 amino acids long. The ends were cut back, 2 bases at V and 0 bases at J, with 8 bases in the middle. CDR1 is MDHEN, CDR2 SYDVKM, per germline. The CDR3 region has the DNA TGTGCCAGCAGTTTAGTCTTTCTCTCTGGGGCCAACGTCCTGACTTTC. Translated, it gives CASSLVFLSGANVLTF.

This chain uses TRBV9 with TRBJ1-5, with a tentative D call TRBD1 (6 bases). The CDR3 length is 14 residues. Trimming cost V 3 bases and J 5 bases, with 12 bases left between them. Germline V CDR1 and CDR2: SGDLS, YYNGEE. The DNA of the CDR3 is TGTGCCAGCAGCGCCACAGGGCAGGATCAGCCCCAGCATTTT. This encodes CASSATGQDQPQHF.

This clone was observed a handful of times. The V and J genes are TRBV18 and TRBJ1-5; unclear D gene. The germline V and J ends were trimmed by 2 bases and 3 bases, with 2 bases remaining between them. Germline V gene sequence: CDR1 KGHSH, CDR2 LQKENI. The CDR3 has 12 amino acids. CDR3 sequence: CASSPYNQPQHF. Here the CDR3 DNA reads TGTGCCAGCTCACCATACAATCAGCCCCAGCATTTT.

V is TRBV28 and J is TRBJ1-1; 8 nucleotides agree with TRBD1. Germline V gives CDR1 MDHEN, CDR2 SYDVKM. The CDR3 extends over 13 amino acids. The trim removed 8 bases at V and 1 base at J, leaving 3 bases unmatched. The CDR3 DNA follows: TGTGCCAGCCGGACAGGGCCGAACACTGAAGCTTTCTTT. This encodes CASRTGPNTEAFF.

The rearrangement uses TRBV5-1 and TRBJ1-2, with a weak D call TRBD1 (6 bases). Trimming shortened V by 1 base and J by 0 bases, and 13 bases separated the two germline ends. CDR1 is SGHRS, CDR2 YFSETQ, per germline. This CDR3 is built from 16 residues. CDR3 sequence (DNA): TGCGCCAGCAGCTTGCTGGGGGCAGAAGCTAACTATGGCTACACCTTC. The encoded protein is CASSLLGAEANYGYTF.

V is TRBV21-1 and J is TRBJ1-1. TRBV21-1 is a documented pseudogene. The CDR3 covers 14 residues. This CDR3 is CASSKEEENTEAFF. DNA of the CDR3: TGTGCCAGCAGCAAAGAGGAGGAGAACACTGAAGCTTTCTTT.

The chain combines TRBV6-5 with TRBJ2-7, with D maybe TRBD1 (6 bases). Germline-derived CDR1 and CDR2 are MNHEY and SVGAGI. V was pared by 4 bases and J by 3 bases, with 10 bases between. The CDR3 is 13 amino acids. The CDR3 sequence: CASSSGQSYEQYF. Here the CDR3 DNA reads TGTGCCAGCAGTTCAGGACAGAGCTACGAGCAGTACTTC.

Many counts were recorded for this clone. V usage is TRBV5-4 and J usage is TRBJ1-1; 9 bases align to TRBD1. The CDR3 runs 16 residues. Germline-derived CDR1 and CDR2 are SGHNT and YYREEE (reference sequence). With V trimmed by 4 bases and J by 4 bases, 11 bases remained unmatched. For the CDR3, the DNA is TGTGCCAGCAGCCTACGGACAGGGGTTCTGCTCACTGAAGCTTTCTTT. This codes for CASSLRTGVLLTEAFF.

The J gene is TRBJ1-5, the V gene TRBV10-2; possibly TRBD1 for D (5 bases). The CDR3 spans 18 residues. The V end was cut by 0 bases, the J end by 2 bases, with 17 bases between. CDR1 WSHSY and CDR2 SAAADI come from the germline V gene. CDR3 sequence (DNA): TGCGCCAGCAGTGAGTCGGGGAAGGGGTTGTTTGGCAATCAGCCCCAGCATTTT. Translated: CASSESGKGLFGNQPQHF.

The chain couples TRBV4-1 to TRBJ1-5; D uncertain. The CDR3 extends over 14 amino acids. CDR1 and CDR2 from the germline V gene are MGHRA and YSYEKL. The V end was cut by 1 base, the J end by 4 bases, with 8 bases between. CDR3 region: CASSQVQVNQPQHF. The CDR3, as DNA: TGCGCCAGCAGCCAAGTCCAGGTAAATCAGCCCCAGCATTTT.

The rearrangement joins TRBV6-1 to TRBJ2-5; TRBD2 aligns across 9 bases. Germline values: CDR1 MNHNS, CDR2 SASEGT. V was pared by 4 bases and J by 5 bases, with 5 bases of the junction left unmatched. The length of the CDR3 is 14 residues. The CDR3 sequence is CASSAERGVETQYF. In DNA form, the CDR3 reads TGTGCCAGCAGTGCTGAGCGGGGGGTCGAGACCCAGTACTTC.

The V and J genes are TRBV25-1 and TRBJ2-7; D remains unclear. In germline, CDR1 is MGHDK, CDR2 SYGVNS. The V and J ends lost 1 base and 3 bases respectively, with 10 bases between them. The CDR3 is made up of 14 amino acids. CDR3 sequence reads: CASSESPDIYEQYF. The CDR3 nucleotides are TGTGCCAGCAGTGAATCCCCCGATATCTACGAGCAGTACTTC.

This clone has a single count. The chain is built from TRBV30 and TRBJ2-6; possibly TRBD1 for D (6 bases). The CDR3 totals 14 residues. V was clipped by 6 bases and J by 0 bases, with 9 bases between them. Looked up from germline, CDR1 is GTSNPN and CDR2 is SVGIG (reference sequence). The CDR3 loop is CACPGDSGANVLTF. The CDR3 coding sequence is TGTGCCTGTCCAGGGGACTCTGGGGCCAACGTCCTGACTTTC.

This sequence joins TRBV6-1 and TRBJ2-3, with 10 positions matching TRBD2. Germline CDR1 MNHNS, CDR2 SASEGT. This CDR3 has 15 amino acids. J lost 6 bases, V lost 4 bases, and 7 bases had no gene match. DNA of the CDR3: TGTGCCAGCAGTGTTGGAACACTAGCGGGGGATACGCAGTATTTT. Its translation is CASSVGTLAGDTQYF.